Following are 31 T cell receptor beta chains from one sample sequenced in a study of technical replicates of blood from several donors. Repertoires were generated with immunoSEQ multiplex PCR, while TCRdb's copy carries only in-frame clones and drops some. Here the sample spans around 100,000 clones, about 95% being singletons. Sequencing was carried out using T cells isolated from PBMCs. The receptors stem from a human donor in good health.

The rearrangement links TRBV15 to TRBJ2-3; D possibly corresponds to TRBD2 (5 bases). V shed 5 bases and J shed 10 bases, with 19 bases lying between them. This CDR3 region has 14 residues. The germline CDR1 and CDR2 sequences are LNHNV and YYDKDF (reference sequence). The DNA for the CDR3 is TGTGCCACCAGCGATGTGAGCGGCCGGGGAGCGCAGTATTTT. It yields the protein CATSDVSGRGAQYF.

This clone was detected only once. The V gene is TRBV7-3, the J gene TRBJ2-3, with 9 nucleotides matching TRBD2. From germline, CDR1 is SGHTA and CDR2 FQGTGA. The CDR3 is made up of 15 amino acids. V lost 2 bases to trimming and J lost 5 bases; unmatched junction nucleotides: 5. CDR3 loop: CASSLVAGDLDTQYF. Written as DNA, the CDR3 is TGTGCCAGCAGCTTAGTAGCGGGAGATTTAGATACGCAGTATTTT.

The chain joins TRBV7-8 to TRBJ2-7, with 9 bases matching TRBD2. Germline-derived CDR1 and CDR2 are SGHVS and FQNEAQ. V shed 1 base and J 2 bases; nucleotides not matched to a gene: 3. The CDR3 runs to 15 residues. Here the CDR3 reads CASSLDPSGAYEQYF. DNA of the CDR3: TGTGCCAGCAGCTTAGACCCTAGCGGGGCCTACGAGCAGTACTTC.

The V call is TRBV29-1, the J call TRBJ1-4; TRBD1 aligns across 10 bases. Trimming removed 4 bases from V and 8 bases from J; junction bases left unmatched: 7. The CDR3 consists of 14 residues. Per germline, CDR1 SQVTM and CDR2 ANQGSEA. The CDR3 loop is CSVGVTGGQEKLFF. The CDR3 DNA sequence: TGCAGCGTTGGGGTGACAGGGGGCCAGGAAAAACTGTTTTTT.

The V gene is TRBV18, the J gene TRBJ2-7, with TRBD2 as a possible D gene (5 bases). The germline V and J ends were trimmed by 8 bases and 5 bases, with 25 bases remaining between them. Germline V gives CDR1 KGHSH, CDR2 LQKENI. The CDR3 contains 16 residues. In DNA, the CDR3 is TGTGCCAGCGCCAGCGCCAGAGGGTCCGGGTTCGACGAGCAGTACTTC. Translated: CASASARGSGFDEQYF.

The V call is TRBV19, the J call TRBJ2-4, with 8 bases matching TRBD1. The CDR3 covers 15 residues. The germline gives CDR1 LNHDA, CDR2 SQIVND (reference sequence). J lost 1 base, V lost 7 bases, and 6 bases had no gene match. Written as DNA, the CDR3 is TGTGCCAGTAATCCCAGGGACAGGGCCAAAAACATTCAGTACTTC. Its protein product is CASNPRDRAKNIQYF.

The chain carries TRBV6-1 and TRBJ1-4; weak D call: TRBD1 (6 bases). Trimming left V 1 base short and J 0 bases short, with 6 bases between. The CDR3 sequence is 15 residues long. The V gene's germline CDR1 is MNHNS and CDR2 SASEGT. The CDR3 region has the DNA TGTGCCAGCAGTGAAGAGGGGGCAACTAATGAAAAACTGTTTTTT. Protein product: CASSEEGATNEKLFF.

V and J are TRBV30 and TRBJ2-7; 10 nucleotides match TRBD1. The length of the CDR3 is 12 residues. V was pared by 7 bases and J by 4 bases, with 4 bases of the junction left unmatched. Germline loops: CDR1 GTSNPN, CDR2 SVGIG (reference sequence). CDR3 loop: CASWTGGYEQYF. The CDR3 DNA reads TGTGCCTCGTGGACAGGGGGTTACGAGCAGTACTTC.

Worth noting for this clone: The sample has other DNA sequences that encode this CDR3 too. The chain employs TRBV7-8 and TRBJ2-5; 12 nucleotides line up with TRBD2. CDR3 length: 15 residues. Losses at the gene ends were 5 bases for V and 4 bases for J; bases not matched to a gene: 5. Germline lookup yields CDR1 SGHVS and CDR2 FQNEAQ. CDR3 sequence: CASSLGLAGRETQYF. The CDR3, as DNA: TGTGCCAGCAGCCTAGGACTAGCGGGAAGAGAGACCCAGTACTTC.

The CDR3: CASSSGQASTDTQYF. The CDR3, as DNA: TGTGCCAGCAGCTCGGGACAGGCTAGCACAGATACGCAGTATTTT. The chain employs TRBV7-9 and TRBJ2-3, with 8 bases aligning to TRBD1. The CDR3 is made up of 15 amino acids. The ends lost 4 bases at V and 0 bases at J; junction bases unmatched: 3. Germline V gene sequence: CDR1 SEHNR, CDR2 FQNEAQ (reference sequence).

The chain joins TRBV4-3 to TRBJ2-1, with TRBD1 identical over 7 bases. This CDR3 is built from 15 residues. V shed 1 base, J shed 3 bases, and the junction held 3 bases outside the gene matches. Germline V gene sequence: CDR1 LGHNA, CDR2 YSLEER. CDR3 DNA sequence: TGCGCCAGCAGCCAAGGCCAGGGGGTCTACAATGAGCAGTTCTTC. Amino acids: CASSQGQGVYNEQFF.

The CDR3 sequence: CASSQTGKGYEQYF. CDR3 DNA: TGTGCCAGCAGTCAGACAGGGAAAGGGTACGAGCAGTACTTC. The rearrangement uses TRBV27 and TRBJ2-5, with TRBD1 identical over 7 bases. TRBJ2-7 explains the end of the DNA better; the J call may be wrong. CDR1 and CDR2 (germline): MNHEY, SMNVEV (reference sequence). The CDR3 is 14 amino acids.

The CDR3 DNA reads TGTGCCAGCAGTTACAGGCCTAGCGGACAAGAGACCCAGTACTTC. Protein: CASSYRPSGQETQYF. The rearrangement uses TRBV6-6 and TRBJ2-5, with 7 bases aligning to TRBD2. Per the germline V gene, CDR1 is MNHNY and CDR2 is SVGAGI (reference sequence). The length of the CDR3 is 15 residues. V was clipped by 2 bases and J by 2 bases; unmatched bases: 5.

V gene TRBV13 combines with J gene TRBJ1-2; D gene ambiguous. Germline CDR1 is PRHDT and CDR2 is FYEKMQ (reference sequence). V lost 4 bases and J lost 0, with 12 bases in between. This CDR3 is built from 15 residues. CDR3 region: CASSSLPNPNYGYTF. The CDR3 DNA follows: TGTGCCAGCAGCTCCCTACCTAATCCTAACTATGGCTACACCTTC.

V gene TRBV4-1 combines with J gene TRBJ2-1; 11 bases agree with TRBD2. CDR1 is MGHRA and CDR2 is YSYEKL in the germline V gene. Trimming removed 0 bases from V and 9 bases from J; junction bases left unmatched: 10. The CDR3 loop spans 17 amino acids. The CDR3 DNA reads TGCGCCAGCAGCCAAGATGGACAACTAGCGGGAGATAGTGAGCAGTTCTTC. As protein: CASSQDGQLAGDSEQFF.

The chain is built from TRBV4-1 and TRBJ2-2; D possibly corresponds to TRBD1 (5 bases). The CDR3 length is 14 residues. Germline V gene data show CDR1 as MGHRA and CDR2 as YSYEKL. Trimming took 4 bases from V and 3 from J, leaving 9 bases between them. The CDR3 coding sequence is TGCGCCAGCAGCCCAATCAGGGACACCGGGGAGCTGTTTTTT. It is translated as CASSPIRDTGELFF.

This clone was recorded only once. This chain connects TRBV14 to TRBJ2-7; unclear D gene. The CDR3 spans 17 residues. In germline, CDR1 is SGHDN, CDR2 FVKESK. The V gene lost 0 bases and the J gene lost 0 bases, with 15 bases spanning the gap. The CDR3 region has the DNA TGTGCCAGCAGCCAAGAAAAAATTGGCCTTTTCTCCTACGAGCAGTACTTC. Translation: CASSQEKIGLFSYEQYF.

This rearrangement joins TRBV9 to TRBJ1-2, with D possibly being TRBD1 (5 bases). Germline lookup yields CDR1 SGDLS and CDR2 YYNGEE. The CDR3 sequence is 13 residues long. Deletions cut 2 bases from V and 4 bases from J, with 9 bases between. The CDR3 here is CASSVSGGYGYTF. The DNA for the CDR3 is TGTGCCAGCAGCGTGTCGGGGGGCTATGGCTACACCTTC.

The table lists this clone with a count of one. This rearrangement joins TRBV15 to TRBJ2-3, with 8 bases lining up with TRBD2. The CDR3 contains 15 residues. V was pared by 7 bases and J by 4 bases, with 10 bases of the junction left unmatched. Germline CDR1 is LNHNV and CDR2 is YYDKDF (reference sequence). CDR3 region: CATTFPSGSADTQYF. The CDR3 coding sequence is TGTGCCACCACCTTTCCCAGCGGGAGCGCAGATACGCAGTATTTT.

The V and J genes are TRBV4-2 and TRBJ2-3; tentatively, D is TRBD2 (6 bases). V lost 5 bases and J lost 3, with 9 bases in between. This CDR3 spans 13 amino acids. Germline V gene data show CDR1 as LGHNA and CDR2 as YNFKEQ. CDR3 protein: CASSFGSTDTQYF. DNA for the CDR3: TGTGCCAGCAGCTTCGGGAGTACAGATACGCAGTATTTT.

The chain recombines TRBV10-3 with TRBJ2-7; 8 bases map to TRBD2. V shed 6 bases, J shed 7 bases, and the junction held 11 bases outside the gene matches. This CDR3 has 14 residues. CDR1 is ENHRY and CDR2 is SYGVKD in the germline V gene. CDR3 sequence reads: CAISQAGLVEEQYF. The CDR3 DNA follows: TGTGCCATCAGCCAGGCGGGACTAGTGGAGGAGCAGTACTTC.

The CDR3 loop reads CASGSGHHRTEQYF. In nucleotides, the CDR3 is TGTGCCAGCGGATCGGGACACCACCGGACCGAGCAGTACTTC. The rearrangement links TRBV6-5 to TRBJ2-7; tentatively, D is TRBD1 (6 bases). This CDR3 has 14 residues. CDR1 is MNHEY, CDR2 SVGAGI, per germline. Trimming shortened V by 8 bases and J by 6 bases, and 20 bases separated the two germline ends.

The chain uses TRBV11-2 and TRBJ2-2; 11 nucleotides line up with TRBD2. V dropped 6 bases and J dropped 1; count of bases not matched to a gene: 1. Germline V gene sequence: CDR1 SGHAT, CDR2 FQNNGV. This CDR3 contains 15 residues. CDR3 in DNA: TGTGCCAGCAGAGGGACTAGCGGGAACACCGGGGAGCTGTTTTTT. It translates to CASRGTSGNTGELFF.

This chain joins TRBV7-9 and TRBJ1-2, with D tentatively TRBD1 (6 bases). This CDR3 is 14 amino acids long. Germline lookup yields CDR1 SEHNR and CDR2 FQNEAQ (reference sequence). With 5 bases removed from V and 6 bases from J, the gap between germline ends came to 16 bases. CDR3 protein: CASSLTLDSDGYTF. CDR3 in DNA: TGTGCCAGCAGCCTTACCCTGGACAGCGATGGCTACACCTTC. Combining the CDR3 with reference TRBV7-9 and TRBJ1-2 gives the whole variable domain DTGVSQNPRHKITKRGQNVTFRCDPISEHNRLYWYRQTLGQGPEFLTYFQNEAQLEKSRLLSDRFSAERPKGSFSTLEIQRTEQGDSAMYLCASSLTLDSDGYTFGSGTRLTVV.

The chain joins TRBV6-5 to TRBJ2-7; 9 nucleotides align to TRBD1. Germline CDR1 is MNHEY and CDR2 is SVGAGI. V was clipped by 6 bases and J by 1 base; unmatched bases: 7. CDR3 length: 15 amino acids. The chain's CDR3 is CASRRGQGLSYEQYF. The DNA of the CDR3 is TGTGCCAGCAGAAGAGGACAGGGGCTTTCCTACGAGCAGTACTTC.

This sequence joins TRBV5-4 and TRBJ2-1; 10 bases map to TRBD2. Trimming removed 3 bases from V and 5 bases from J; junction bases left unmatched: 5. CDR3 length: 15 residues. The germline V gene encodes CDR1 SGHNT and CDR2 YYREEE (reference sequence). This CDR3 is CASSYTSGKDNEQFF. Written as DNA, the CDR3 is TGTGCCAGCAGCTACACTAGCGGGAAGGACAATGAGCAGTTCTTC.

The chain couples TRBV5-6 to TRBJ2-2, with TRBD1 identical over 10 bases. Germline CDR1 is SGHDT and CDR2 is YYEEEE. CDR3 length equals 16 residues. Trimming removed 6 bases from V and 5 bases from J; junction bases left unmatched: 10. The CDR3 nucleotides are TGTGCCAGCACCCTCCTAGGACAGGGGGTTACCGGGGAGCTGTTTTTT. Its protein is CASTLLGQGVTGELFF.

The chain combines TRBV6-5 with TRBJ2-7; D is possibly TRBD2 (5 bases). Trimming pared 6 bases from V and 3 bases from J, leaving 15 bases between. This CDR3 spans 14 amino acids. Germline V lookup: CDR1 MNHEY, CDR2 SVGAGI. CDR3 nucleotide sequence: TGTGCCAGCAGCCTCCCAGCGGCCGACTACGAGCAGTACTTC. Amino acids: CASSLPAADYEQYF.

The gene calls are TRBV5-6 and TRBJ2-5; D perhaps matches TRBD1 (5 bases). Trimming took 3 bases from V and 5 from J, leaving 17 bases between them. CDR3 length equals 15 residues. The germline CDR1 and CDR2 sequences are SGHDT and YYEEEE. The CDR3: CASSSRQQSAETQYF. The CDR3 DNA reads as TGTGCCAGCAGCTCCCGACAGCAATCAGCGGAGACCCAGTACTTC.

The V gene is TRBV6-5, the J gene TRBJ2-5; 11 positions agree with TRBD2. The DNA end is more similar to TRBJ2-7, so the J call may be wrong. Germline CDR1 and CDR2: MNHEY and SVGAGI. CDR3 length: 15 amino acids. CDR3 bases: TGTGCCAGCAGATATGGGACTAGCGGAGCTTACGAGCAGTACTTC. Protein product: CASRYGTSGAYEQYF.

The chain links TRBV5-6 to TRBJ2-7; weak D call: TRBD2 (7 bases). This CDR3 contains 12 residues. With 1 base removed from V and 6 bases from J, the gap between germline ends came to 8 bases. The germline gives CDR1 SGHDT, CDR2 YYEEEE. This CDR3 reads CASSLRGGEQYF. The DNA for the CDR3 is TGTGCCAGCAGCTTGAGGGGGGGCGAGCAGTACTTC.